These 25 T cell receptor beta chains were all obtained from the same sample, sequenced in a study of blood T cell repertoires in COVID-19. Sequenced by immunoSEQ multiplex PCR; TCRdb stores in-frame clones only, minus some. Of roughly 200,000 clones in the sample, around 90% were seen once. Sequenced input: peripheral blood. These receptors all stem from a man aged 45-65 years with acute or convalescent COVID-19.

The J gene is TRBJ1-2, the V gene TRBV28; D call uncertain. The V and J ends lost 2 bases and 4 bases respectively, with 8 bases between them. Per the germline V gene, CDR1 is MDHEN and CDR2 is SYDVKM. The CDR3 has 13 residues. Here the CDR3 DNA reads TGTGCCAGCAGTTTACCAGGAACCTATGGCTACACCTTC. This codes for CASSLPGTYGYTF.

CDR3 sequence (DNA): TGTGCCAGCAGCCTTACGATCGGCACTGAAGCTTTCTTT. Amino acid sequence: CASSLTIGTEAFF. The chain couples TRBV12-3 or TRBV12-4 to TRBJ1-1; D is uncertain. The CDR3 totals 13 residues. The V end was cut by 6 bases, the J end by 4 bases, with 12 bases between.

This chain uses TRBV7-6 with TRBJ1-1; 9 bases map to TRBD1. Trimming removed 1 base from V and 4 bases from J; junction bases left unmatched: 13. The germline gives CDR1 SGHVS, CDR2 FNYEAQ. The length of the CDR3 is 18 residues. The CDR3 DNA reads TGTGCCAGCAGCTTAGAAGGCAATCTGGGACAGGGAGGCACTGAAGCTTTCTTT. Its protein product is CASSLEGNLGQGGTEAFF.

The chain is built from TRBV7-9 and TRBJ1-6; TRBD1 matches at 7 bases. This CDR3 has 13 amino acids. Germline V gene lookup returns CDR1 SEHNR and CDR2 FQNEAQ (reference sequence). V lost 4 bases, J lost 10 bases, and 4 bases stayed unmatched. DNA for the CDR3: TGTGCCAGCAGCTCAACAGGGGTCTCACCCCTCCACTTT. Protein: CASSSTGVSPLHF.

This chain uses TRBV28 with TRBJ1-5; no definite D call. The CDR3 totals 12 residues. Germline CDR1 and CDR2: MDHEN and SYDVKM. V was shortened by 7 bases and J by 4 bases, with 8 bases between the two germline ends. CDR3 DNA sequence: TGTGCCAGCATAGAGGGTAATCAGCCCCAGCATTTT. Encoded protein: CASIEGNQPQHF. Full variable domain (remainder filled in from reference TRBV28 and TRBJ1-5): DVKVTQSSRYLVKRTGEKVFLECVQDMDHENMFWYRQDPGLGLRLIYFSYDVKMKEKGDIPEGYSVSREKKERFSLILESASTNQTSMYLCASIEGNQPQHFGDGTRLSIL.

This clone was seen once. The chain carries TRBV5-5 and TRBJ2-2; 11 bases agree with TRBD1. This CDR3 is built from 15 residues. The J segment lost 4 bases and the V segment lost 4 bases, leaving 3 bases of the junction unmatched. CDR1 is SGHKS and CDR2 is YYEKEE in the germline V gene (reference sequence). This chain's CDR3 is CASSRGTGGTGELFF. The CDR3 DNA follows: TGTGCCAGCAGCCGTGGGACAGGGGGCACCGGGGAGCTGTTTTTT.

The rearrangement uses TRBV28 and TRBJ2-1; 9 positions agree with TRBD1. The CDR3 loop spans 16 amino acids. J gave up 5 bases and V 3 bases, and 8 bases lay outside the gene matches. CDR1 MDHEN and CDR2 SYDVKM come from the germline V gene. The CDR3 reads CASSFLWDREDNEQFF. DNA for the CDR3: TGTGCCAGCAGTTTTTTATGGGACAGGGAAGACAATGAGCAGTTCTTC.

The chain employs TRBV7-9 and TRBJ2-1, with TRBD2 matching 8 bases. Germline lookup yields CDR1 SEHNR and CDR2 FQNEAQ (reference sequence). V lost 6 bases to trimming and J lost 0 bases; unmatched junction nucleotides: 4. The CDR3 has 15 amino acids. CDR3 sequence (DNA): TGTGCCAGCAGTCGCGGGGGGAGCTCCTACAATGAGCAGTTCTTC. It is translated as CASSRGGSSYNEQFF.

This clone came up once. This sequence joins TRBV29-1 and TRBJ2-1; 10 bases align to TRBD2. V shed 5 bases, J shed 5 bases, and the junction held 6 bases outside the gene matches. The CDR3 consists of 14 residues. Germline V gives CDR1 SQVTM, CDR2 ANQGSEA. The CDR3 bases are TGCAGCGTTCAAATAGCGGGAGGAAACAATGAGCAGTTCTTC. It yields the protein CSVQIAGGNNEQFF.

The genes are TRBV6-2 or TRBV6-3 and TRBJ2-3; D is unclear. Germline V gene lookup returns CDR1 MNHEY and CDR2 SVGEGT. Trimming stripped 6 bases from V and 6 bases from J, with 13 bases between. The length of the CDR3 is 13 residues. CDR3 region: CASSLIVVDTQYF. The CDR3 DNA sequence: TGTGCCAGCAGCCTGATAGTCGTGGATACGCAGTATTTT.

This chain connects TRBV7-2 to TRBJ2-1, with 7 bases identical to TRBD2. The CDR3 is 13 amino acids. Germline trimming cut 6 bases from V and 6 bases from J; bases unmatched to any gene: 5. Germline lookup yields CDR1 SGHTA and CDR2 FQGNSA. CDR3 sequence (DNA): TGTGCCAGCAGTTGGACTAGTTCCAATGAGCAGTTCTTC. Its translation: CASSWTSSNEQFF.

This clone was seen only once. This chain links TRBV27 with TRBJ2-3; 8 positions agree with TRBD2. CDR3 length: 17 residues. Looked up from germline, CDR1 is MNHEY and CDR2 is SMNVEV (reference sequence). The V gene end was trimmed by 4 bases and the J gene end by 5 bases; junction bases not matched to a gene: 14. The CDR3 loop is CASSSFPASGLVDTQYF. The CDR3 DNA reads TGTGCCAGCAGTTCATTCCCCGCTAGCGGGTTGGTAGATACGCAGTATTTT.

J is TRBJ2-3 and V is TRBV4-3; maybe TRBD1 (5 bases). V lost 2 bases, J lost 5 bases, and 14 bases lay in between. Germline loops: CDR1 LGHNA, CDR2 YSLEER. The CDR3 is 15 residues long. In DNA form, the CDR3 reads TGCGCCAGCAGCCAATGGGTAGCCAGGGAAGATACGCAGTATTTT. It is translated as CASSQWVAREDTQYF.

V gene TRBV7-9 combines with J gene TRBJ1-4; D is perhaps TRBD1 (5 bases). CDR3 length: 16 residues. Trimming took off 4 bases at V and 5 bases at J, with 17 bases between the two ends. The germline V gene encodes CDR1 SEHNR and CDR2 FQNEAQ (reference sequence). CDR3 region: CASSSYSTAYNEKLFF. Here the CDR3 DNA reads TGTGCCAGCAGCTCCTACTCGACAGCCTACAATGAAAAACTGTTTTTT.

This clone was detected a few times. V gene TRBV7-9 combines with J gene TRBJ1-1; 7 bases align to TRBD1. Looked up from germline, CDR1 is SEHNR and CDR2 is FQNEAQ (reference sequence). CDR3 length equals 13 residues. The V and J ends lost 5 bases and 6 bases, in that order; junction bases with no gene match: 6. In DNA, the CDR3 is TGTGCCAGCAGCCCGGGACAGAATCCTGAAGCTTTCTTT. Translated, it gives CASSPGQNPEAFF.

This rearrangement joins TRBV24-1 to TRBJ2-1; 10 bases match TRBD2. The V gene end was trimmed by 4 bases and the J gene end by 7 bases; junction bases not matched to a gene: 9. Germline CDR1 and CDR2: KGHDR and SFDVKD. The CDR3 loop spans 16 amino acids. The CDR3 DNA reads TGTGCCACCAGTGAAGGAGCGGGAGGGCGGATGAATGAGCAGTTCTTC. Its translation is CATSEGAGGRMNEQFF.

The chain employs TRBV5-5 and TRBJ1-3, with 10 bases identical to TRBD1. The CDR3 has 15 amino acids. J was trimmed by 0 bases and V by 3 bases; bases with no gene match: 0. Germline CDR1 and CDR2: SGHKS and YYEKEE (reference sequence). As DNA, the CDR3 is TGTGCCAGCAGCTGGACAGGGGGCTCTGGAAACACCATATATTTT. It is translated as CASSWTGGSGNTIYF.

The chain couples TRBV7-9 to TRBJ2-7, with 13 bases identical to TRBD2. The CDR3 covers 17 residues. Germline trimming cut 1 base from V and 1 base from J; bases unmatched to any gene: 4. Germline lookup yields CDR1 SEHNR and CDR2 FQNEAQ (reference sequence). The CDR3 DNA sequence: TGTGCCAGCAGCTTAGGTAGACTAGCGGGAGGATCCTACGAGCAGTACTTC. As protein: CASSLGRLAGGSYEQYF.

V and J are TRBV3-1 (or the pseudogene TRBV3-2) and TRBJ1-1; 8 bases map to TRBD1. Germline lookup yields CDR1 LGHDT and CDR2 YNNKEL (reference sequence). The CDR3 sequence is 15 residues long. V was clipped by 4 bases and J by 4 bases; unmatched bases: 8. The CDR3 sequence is CASSPYRDRITEAFF. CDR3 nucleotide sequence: TGTGCCAGCAGCCCATACCGGGACAGGATCACTGAAGCTTTCTTT.

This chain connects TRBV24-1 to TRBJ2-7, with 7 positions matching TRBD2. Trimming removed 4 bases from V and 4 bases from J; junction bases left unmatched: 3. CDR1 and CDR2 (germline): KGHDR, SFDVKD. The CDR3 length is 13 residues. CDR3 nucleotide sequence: TGTGCCACCAGTGAAGCGGGGAGGTACGAGCAGTACTTC. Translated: CATSEAGRYEQYF.

CDR3 bases: TGTGCCAGCAGCGTAATGTCCCCCCCCCAAGAGACCCAGTACTTC. It is translated as CASSVMSPPQETQYF. The gene calls are TRBV5-6 and TRBJ2-5; D uncertain. V lost 4 bases and J 1 base, leaving 14 bases between the germline ends. Germline V gene data show CDR1 as SGHDT and CDR2 as YYEEEE. The CDR3 runs 15 residues.

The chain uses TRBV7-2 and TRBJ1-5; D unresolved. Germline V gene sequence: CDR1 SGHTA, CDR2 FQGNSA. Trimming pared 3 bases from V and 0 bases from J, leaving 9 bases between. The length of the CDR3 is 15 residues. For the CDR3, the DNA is TGTGCCAGCAGCTTCCAGTCTTATAGCAATCAGCCCCAGCATTTT. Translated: CASSFQSYSNQPQHF.

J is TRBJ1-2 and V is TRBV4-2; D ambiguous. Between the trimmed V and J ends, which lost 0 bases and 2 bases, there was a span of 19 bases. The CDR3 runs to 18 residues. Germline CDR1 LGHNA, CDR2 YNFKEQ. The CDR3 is CASSQEVIPGIRNYGYTF. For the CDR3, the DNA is TGTGCCAGCAGCCAAGAGGTGATTCCAGGAATCCGGAACTATGGCTACACCTTC.

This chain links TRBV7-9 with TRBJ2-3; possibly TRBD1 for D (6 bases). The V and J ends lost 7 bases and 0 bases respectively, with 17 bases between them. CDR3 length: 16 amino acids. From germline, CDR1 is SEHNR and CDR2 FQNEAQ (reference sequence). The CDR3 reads CASTQWGLPSTDTQYF. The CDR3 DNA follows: TGTGCCAGCACCCAGTGGGGGCTACCAAGCACAGATACGCAGTATTTT.

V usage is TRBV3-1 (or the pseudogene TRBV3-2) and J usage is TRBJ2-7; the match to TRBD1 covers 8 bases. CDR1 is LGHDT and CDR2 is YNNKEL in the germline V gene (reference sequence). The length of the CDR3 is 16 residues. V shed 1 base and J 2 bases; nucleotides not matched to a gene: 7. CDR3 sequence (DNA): TGTGCCAGCAGCCAAGGTGCTAAGGACAGGGCCTACGAGCAGTACTTC. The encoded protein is CASSQGAKDRAYEQYF.